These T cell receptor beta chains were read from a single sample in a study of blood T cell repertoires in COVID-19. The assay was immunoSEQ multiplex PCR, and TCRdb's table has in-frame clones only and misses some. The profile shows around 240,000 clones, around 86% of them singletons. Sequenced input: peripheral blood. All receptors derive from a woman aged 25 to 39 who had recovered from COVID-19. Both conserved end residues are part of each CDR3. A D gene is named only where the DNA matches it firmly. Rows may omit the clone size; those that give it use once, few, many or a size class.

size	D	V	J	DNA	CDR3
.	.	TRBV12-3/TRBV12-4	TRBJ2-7	TGTGCCAGCACCTTGGAGGGGGCAGGCGAGCAGTACTTC	CASTLEGAGEQYF
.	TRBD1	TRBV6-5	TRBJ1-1	TGTGCCAGCAGCAAAGACAGGGGGCCTTGGGTTGAAGCTTTCTTT	CASSKDRGPWVEAFF
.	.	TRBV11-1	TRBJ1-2	TGTGCCAGCAGCTTAGAGGGGCCTAACTATGGCTACACCTTC	CASSLEGPNYGYTF
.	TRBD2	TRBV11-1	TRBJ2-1	TGTGCCAGCAGCCCGAGAGGCGGGGGGGCCGTTGAGCAGTTCTTC	CASSPRGGGAVEQFF
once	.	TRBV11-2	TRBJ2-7	TGTGCCAGCAGCTTCACCGGGACTTCGACCTACGAGCAGTACTTC	CASSFTGTSTYEQYF
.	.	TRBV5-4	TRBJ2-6	TGTGCCAGCAGCGAGGAGGGTTTCTCTGGGGCCAACGTCCTGACTTTC	CASSEEGFSGANVLTF
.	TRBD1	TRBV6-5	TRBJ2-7	TGTGCCAGCAGTTCATCGGACAGGGGGTCGAGAGAGCAGTACTTC	CASSSSDRGSREQYF
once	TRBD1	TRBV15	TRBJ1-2	TGTGCCACCAGCAGAGATGGGACAGGGGCAGGGAAATATGGCTACACCTTC	CATSRDGTGAGKYGYTF
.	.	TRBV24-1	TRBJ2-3	TGTGCCACCAGCGGGGGTTACACAGATACGCAGTATTTT	CATSGGYTDTQYF
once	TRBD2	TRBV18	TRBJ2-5	TGTGCCAGCTCACCGATTACTAGCGGGGGGGCTGTCAAGACCCAGTACTTC	CASSPITSGGAVKTQYF
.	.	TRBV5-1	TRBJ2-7	TGCGCCAGCAGCAATCTCGGGGGAACCTACGAGCAGTACTTC	CASSNLGGTYEQYF
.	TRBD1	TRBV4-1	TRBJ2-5	TGCGCCAGCAGCCAAACAGGGGGGAGAGAGACCCAGTACTTC	CASSQTGGRETQYF
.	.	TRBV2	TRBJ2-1	TGTGCCAGCGCGAGGGAACGTGGCGGTTACAATGAGCAGTTCTTC	CASARERGGYNEQFF
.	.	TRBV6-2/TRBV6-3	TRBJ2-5	TGTGCCAGCAGTTACTCCTCCATGAGGGAGACCCAGTACTTC	CASSYSSMRETQYF
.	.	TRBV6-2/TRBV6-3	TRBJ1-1	TGTGCCAGCAGTTACGATGGGCAGACGAACACTGAAGCTTTCTTT	CASSYDGQTNTEAFF